The text below deals with one T cell receptor (beta chain). This entry comes from a study of T cells in Graves' hyperthyroidism and ophthalmopathy. TCR beta CDR3 regions were amplified from RNA. Initially, a first-round RT-PCR of the TCR CDR3 employed the HTBI primer set. TCRdb used MiXCR to reprocess the multiplex PCR reads, holding one entry per CDR3 protein. The sample carries 400,000 to 500,000 distinct CDR3 sequences, roughly 14% recorded once. Trimming pared 4 bases from V and 5 bases from J, leaving 11 bases between. The CDR3 extends over 13 amino acids. Germline CDR1 SQVTM, CDR2 ANQGSEA. Active moderate-to-severe ophthalmopathy, Clinical Activity Score at least 3, NOSPECS at least 4, under 3 months' duration. In making diagnoses, clinical symptoms, serum thyroxine and TRAb, thyroid ultrasound and orbital computed tomography were all used.

The receptor comes from a man younger than 35 with Graves' ophthalmopathy. The rearrangement joins TRBV29-1 to TRBJ1-4; unclear D gene. Sequenced material: blood. CDR3 residues: CSVVVVHNEKLFF. CDR3 DNA: TGCAGCGTTGTTGTGGTGCACAATGAAAAACTGTTTTTT.